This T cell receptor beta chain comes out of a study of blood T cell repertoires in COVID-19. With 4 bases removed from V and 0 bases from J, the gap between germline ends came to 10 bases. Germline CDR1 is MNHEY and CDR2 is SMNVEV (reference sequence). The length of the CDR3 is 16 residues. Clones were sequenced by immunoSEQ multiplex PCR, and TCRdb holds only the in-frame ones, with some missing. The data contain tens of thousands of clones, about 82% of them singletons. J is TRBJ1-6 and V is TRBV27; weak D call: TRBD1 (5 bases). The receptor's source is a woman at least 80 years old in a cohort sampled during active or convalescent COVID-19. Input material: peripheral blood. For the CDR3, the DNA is TGTGCCAGCAGTTCCATACAGGTCTCCTATAATTCACCCCTCCACTTT. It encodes CASSSIQVSYNSPLHF.